This TCR beta chain was found in a study of T cells in Graves' hyperthyroidism and ophthalmopathy. Amplified TCR beta CDR3 regions derived from RNA transcripts. The HTBI primer set was used in a first-round RT-PCR of the TCR CDR3. TCRdb fed the multiplex PCR reads into MiXCR, producing one record per CDR3 protein. The sample carries some 350,000 distinct CDR3 sequences, 15% to 20% recorded once. In this sample, this clonotype turned up many times. Germline V CDR1 and CDR2: MDHEN, SYDVKM. The CDR3 has 14 amino acids. With 6 bases removed from V and 4 bases from J, the gap between germline ends came to 12 bases. Patients with uncontrolled infections, other autoimmune diseases, pregnancy or lactation were excluded. Extraction of PBMCs used approximately 10 ml of fresh peripheral blood.

This TCR came from a woman aged 18-29 years with Graves' hyperthyroidism. The V gene is TRBV28, the J gene TRBJ2-2; a weak D match, TRBD1 (6 bases). The sequenced material came from blood. CDR3 sequence reads: CASSPDRLTGELFF. Here the CDR3 DNA reads TGTGCCAGCAGCCCGGACAGACTCACCGGGGAGCTGTTTTTT.